One sample yielded the 8 T cell receptor beta chains listed below, sequenced in a study of shared clonotypes between healthy human individuals. Profiling relied on immunoSEQ multiplex PCR, and the TCRdb table lists in-frame clones only, not all of them. The data contain about 2.4 million clones, just over 90% of them singletons. Sequences were obtained from naive CD4+ T cells sorted from blood. Subset in this sample: CD45RA+ positively selected. The receptors stem from a man aged 18 to 35 in good health.

The CDR3 reads CASSVYSSNTGELFF. In DNA form, the CDR3 reads TGTGCCAGCAGCGTATACAGCAGCAACACCGGGGAGCTGTTTTTT. The chain has TRBV9 and TRBJ2-2; D unclear. This CDR3 comprises 15 residues. Germline V lookup: CDR1 SGDLS, CDR2 YYNGEE. V was pared by 1 base and J by 2 bases, with 9 bases between.

This chain joins TRBV29-1 and TRBJ1-5; D might be TRBD1 (5 bases). Germline V gene sequence: CDR1 SQVTM, CDR2 ANQGSEA. The CDR3 contains 12 residues. V gave up 5 bases and J gave up 1 base, with 6 bases separating them. CDR3 loop: CSVWDSNQPQHF. DNA of the CDR3: TGCAGCGTTTGGGACAGCAATCAGCCCCAGCATTTT.

V and J are TRBV15 and TRBJ2-1; no clear D. Trimming left V 2 bases short and J 4 bases short, with 15 bases between. There are 16 residues in the CDR3. Germline V lookup: CDR1 LNHNV, CDR2 YYDKDF (reference sequence). The CDR3 coding sequence is TGTGCCACCAGCAGACGCAACAGCGATTCGTACAATGAGCAGTTCTTC. Its protein is CATSRRNSDSYNEQFF.

This chain uses TRBV7-2 with TRBJ2-4; perhaps TRBD2 as D (6 bases). From germline, CDR1 is SGHTA and CDR2 FQGNSA. The CDR3 is made up of 13 amino acids. V lost 6 bases and J 6 bases, leaving 12 bases between the germline ends. Written as DNA, the CDR3 is TGTGCCAGCAGATTGCCGGGACTAAACATTCAGTACTTC. This codes for CASRLPGLNIQYF.

The chain recombines TRBV7-5 with TRBJ2-5; the table's TRBD2 call for D was not verified on the DNA. TRBV7-5 is assigned pseudogene status. This CDR3 contains 17 residues. CDR3 nucleotide sequence: TGTGCCAGAAGCTCTCCGGACTCGCCTGGGGGGGAAGAGACCCAGTACTTC. It translates to CARSSPDSPGGEETQYF.

The chain employs TRBV5-1 and TRBJ2-1; D is possibly TRBD1 (8 bases). CDR1 SGHRS and CDR2 YFSETQ come from the germline V gene. The CDR3 runs 15 residues. Trimming pared 4 bases from V and 4 bases from J, leaving 15 bases between. CDR3 residues: CASSDTGGGYNEQFF. The CDR3 DNA reads TGCGCCAGCAGCGATACAGGGGGAGGGTACAATGAGCAGTTCTTC.

The chain has TRBV6-5 and TRBJ1-1; 11 bases are shared with TRBD1. This CDR3 region has 15 residues. Per the germline V gene, CDR1 is MNHEY and CDR2 is SVGAGI. After removal of 2 bases from V and 5 bases from J, the junction contained 4 bases not matched to a gene. This CDR3 reads CASSYHRDRGTEAFF. The CDR3 region has the DNA TGTGCCAGCAGTTACCATCGGGACAGGGGGACTGAAGCTTTCTTT.

The chain carries TRBV23-1 and TRBJ1-2; D is unresolved. TRBV23-1 is classed as an ORF, of uncertain function. This CDR3 is 14 amino acids long. Trimming took off 0 bases at V and 7 bases at J, with 12 bases between the two ends. The CDR3 sequence: CASSQSRGSCGYTF. CDR3 DNA: TGCGCCAGCAGTCAATCGAGAGGGTCTTGTGGCTACACCTTC.